This paragraph covers one T cell receptor (beta chain) sequence. Its antigen is unidentified. The data derive from a study of siplizumab effects on memory and regulatory T cells. General observations from the study: Naive T cells seemed more diverse than memory cells; they also seemed major alloresponse contributors. Siplizumab produced a significant reduction in alloreactive sequences that were traceable to unstimulated CD4+ memory cells.

Assay: immunoSEQ multiplex PCR; the TCRdb copy retains only in-frame clones and omits some. This sample has some 100,000 clones, with about 90% found just once. Looked up from germline, CDR1 is LNHDA and CDR2 is SQIVND (reference sequence). The CDR3 is 17 amino acids. With 1 base removed from V and 0 bases from J, the gap between germline ends came to 13 bases. The receptor's source is a human donor in good health. This chain joins TRBV19 and TRBJ2-4; TRBD2 might be the D (6 bases). The source material was Tregs sorted from blood. CDR3 DNA sequence: TGTGCCAGTAGTATAGGGGGCGGGGTTCTAGCCAAAAACATTCAGTACTTC. It encodes CASSIGGGVLAKNIQYF.